The clone carrying this TCR beta chain was counted once. Its antigen is unidentified. Sequencing used immunoSEQ multiplex PCR; TCRdb keeps in-frame clones, though not all of them. The sample records approximately 110,000 clones, approximately 87% being singletons. Germline CDR1 is GTSNPN and CDR2 is SVGIG (reference sequence). Between the trimmed V and J ends, which lost 2 bases and 5 bases, there was a span of 12 bases. The CDR3 contains 13 residues. The data originate from a study of T cell responses to AZD1222 COVID-19 vaccine. Whole-study findings and limits: Just a handful of AZD1222 recipients tested seropositive at baseline. Females made up more of the donors, who were largely white British, and clonal diversity may have come out too low.

The chain recombines TRBV30 with TRBJ1-1; D unresolved. The clonotype comes from an adult who received the AZD1222 COVID-19 vaccine. This material consisted of peripheral blood, taken 28 days after the second AZD1222 dose. CDR3 sequence: CAWSLGYKTEAFF. As DNA, the CDR3 is TGTGCCTGGAGTCTGGGCTACAAGACTGAAGCTTTCTTT.